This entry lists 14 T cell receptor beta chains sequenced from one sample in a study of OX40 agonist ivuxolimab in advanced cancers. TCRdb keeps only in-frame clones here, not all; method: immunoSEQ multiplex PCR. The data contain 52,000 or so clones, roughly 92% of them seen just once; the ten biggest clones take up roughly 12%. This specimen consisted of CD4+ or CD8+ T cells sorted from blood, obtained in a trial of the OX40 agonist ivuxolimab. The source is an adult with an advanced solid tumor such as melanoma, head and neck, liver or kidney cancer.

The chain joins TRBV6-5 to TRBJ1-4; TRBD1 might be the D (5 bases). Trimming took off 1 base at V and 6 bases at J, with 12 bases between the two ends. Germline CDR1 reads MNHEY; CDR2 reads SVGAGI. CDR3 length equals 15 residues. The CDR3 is CASSYWGGGDEKLFF. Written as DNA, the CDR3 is TGTGCCAGCAGTTACTGGGGCGGAGGGGATGAAAAACTGTTTTTT.

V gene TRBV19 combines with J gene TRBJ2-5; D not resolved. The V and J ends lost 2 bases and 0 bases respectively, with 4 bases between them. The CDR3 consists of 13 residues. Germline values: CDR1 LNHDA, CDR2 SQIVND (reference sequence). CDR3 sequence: CASSIHNQETQYF. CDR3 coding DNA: TGTGCCAGTAGTATACACAACCAAGAGACCCAGTACTTC.

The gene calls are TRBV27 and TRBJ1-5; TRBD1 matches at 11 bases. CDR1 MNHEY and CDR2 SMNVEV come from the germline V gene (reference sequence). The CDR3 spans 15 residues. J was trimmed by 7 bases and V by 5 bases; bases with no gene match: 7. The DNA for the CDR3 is TGTGCCAGCAGTCCCTGGACAGGGGGCTCGCAGCCCCAGCATTTT. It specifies CASSPWTGGSQPQHF.

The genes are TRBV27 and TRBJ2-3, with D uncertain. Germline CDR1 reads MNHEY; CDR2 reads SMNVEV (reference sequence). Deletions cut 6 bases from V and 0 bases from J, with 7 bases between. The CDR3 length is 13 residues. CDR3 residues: CASSFRSTDTQYF. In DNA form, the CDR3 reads TGTGCCAGCAGCTTCAGGAGCACAGATACGCAGTATTTT.

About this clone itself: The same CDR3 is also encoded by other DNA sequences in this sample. CDR3 nucleotide sequence: TGTGCCAGCAGCGGCACAAGTTCCTACGAGCAGTACTTC. Translation: CASSGTSSYEQYF. The gene calls are TRBV9 and TRBJ2-7; no definite D call. Trimming removed 3 bases from V and 1 base from J, with 8 bases in between. Germline CDR1 reads SGDLS; CDR2 reads YYNGEE. This CDR3 has 13 residues.

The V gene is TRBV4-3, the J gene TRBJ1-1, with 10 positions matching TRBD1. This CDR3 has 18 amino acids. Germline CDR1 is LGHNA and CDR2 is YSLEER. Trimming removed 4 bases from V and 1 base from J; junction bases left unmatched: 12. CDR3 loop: CASSLHVTGGYENTEAFF. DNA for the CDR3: TGCGCCAGCAGCCTACACGTGACAGGGGGCTATGAGAACACTGAAGCTTTCTTT.

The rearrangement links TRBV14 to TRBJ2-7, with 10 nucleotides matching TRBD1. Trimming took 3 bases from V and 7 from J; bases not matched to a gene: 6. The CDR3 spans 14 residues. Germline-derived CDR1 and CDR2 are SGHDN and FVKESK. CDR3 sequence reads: CASSHTTGGWEQYF. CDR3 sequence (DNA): TGTGCCAGCAGCCATACGACAGGGGGCTGGGAGCAGTACTTC.

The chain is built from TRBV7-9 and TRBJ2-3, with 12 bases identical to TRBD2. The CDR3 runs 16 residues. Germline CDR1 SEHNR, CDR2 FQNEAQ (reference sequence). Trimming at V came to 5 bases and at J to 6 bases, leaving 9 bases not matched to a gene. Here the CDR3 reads CASSPPTSGSTDTQYF. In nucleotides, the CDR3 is TGTGCCAGCAGCCCTCCGACTAGCGGGAGTACTGATACGCAGTATTTT. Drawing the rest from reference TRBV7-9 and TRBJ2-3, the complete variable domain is DTGVSQNPRHKITKRGQNVTFRCDPISEHNRLYWYRQTLGQGPEFLTYFQNEAQLEKSRLLSDRFSAERPKGSFSTLEIQRTEQGDSAMYLCASSPPTSGSTDTQYFGPGTRLTVL.

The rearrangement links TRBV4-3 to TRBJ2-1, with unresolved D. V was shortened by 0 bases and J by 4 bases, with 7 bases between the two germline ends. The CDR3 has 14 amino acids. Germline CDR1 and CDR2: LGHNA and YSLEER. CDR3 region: CASSQEGGYNEQFF. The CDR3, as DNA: TGCGCCAGCAGCCAAGAGGGTGGTTACAATGAGCAGTTCTTC.

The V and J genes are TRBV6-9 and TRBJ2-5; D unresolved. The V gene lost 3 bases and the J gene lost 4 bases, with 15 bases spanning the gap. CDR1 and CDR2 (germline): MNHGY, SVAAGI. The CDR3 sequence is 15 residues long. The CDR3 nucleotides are TGTGCCAGCAGTTACTCGAGAGCTAATAGAGAGACCCAGTACTTC. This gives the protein CASSYSRANRETQYF.

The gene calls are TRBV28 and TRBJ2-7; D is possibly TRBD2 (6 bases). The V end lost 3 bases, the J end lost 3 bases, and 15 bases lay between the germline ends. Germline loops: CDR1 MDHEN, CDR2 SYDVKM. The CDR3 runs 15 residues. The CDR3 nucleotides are TGTGCCAGCAGTTTCCAAGTTACTAGCTTCTACGAGCAGTACTTC. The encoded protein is CASSFQVTSFYEQYF.

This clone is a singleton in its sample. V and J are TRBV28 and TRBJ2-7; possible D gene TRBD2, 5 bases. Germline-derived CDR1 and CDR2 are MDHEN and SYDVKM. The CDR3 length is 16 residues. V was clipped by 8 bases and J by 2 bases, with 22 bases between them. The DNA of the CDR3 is TGTGCCAGCTCCCCTCCGGGGATAACTTGGCCCTACGAGCAGTACTTC. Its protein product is CASSPPGITWPYEQYF.

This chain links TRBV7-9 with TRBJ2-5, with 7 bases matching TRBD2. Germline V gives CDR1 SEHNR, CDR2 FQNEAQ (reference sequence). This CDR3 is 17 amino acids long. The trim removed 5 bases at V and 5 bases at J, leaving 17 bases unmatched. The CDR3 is CASSPVSSGEAWETQYF. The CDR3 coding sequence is TGTGCCAGCAGCCCGGTCTCTAGCGGAGAGGCGTGGGAGACCCAGTACTTC.

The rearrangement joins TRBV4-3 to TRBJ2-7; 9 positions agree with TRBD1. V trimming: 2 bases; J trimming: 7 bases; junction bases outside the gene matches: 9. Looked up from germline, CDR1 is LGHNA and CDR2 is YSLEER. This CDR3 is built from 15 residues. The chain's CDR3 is CASSQYRTGVVEQYF. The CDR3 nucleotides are TGCGCCAGCAGCCAATATAGGACAGGGGTTGTGGAGCAGTACTTC.